The entry below describes one TCR beta chain. The trim removed 5 bases at V and 4 bases at J, leaving 19 bases unmatched. Germline CDR1 and CDR2: MNHNY and SVGAGI (reference sequence). The CDR3 loop spans 19 amino acids. Libraries were prepared by immunoSEQ multiplex PCR; TCRdb keeps only in-frame clonotypes and omits some of them. This repertoire shows 95,000 or so clones, over 70% found once; its top ten account for 25%. This specimen comes from a study of blood T cell repertoires in COVID-19. Study summary: Collection of acute and convalescent COVID-19 samples took place in the United States, Italy and Spain.

The receptor's source is a man aged 80 or over with active or convalescent COVID-19. The sequenced sample was peripheral blood. The chain couples TRBV6-6 to TRBJ1-2; 10 bases are a match to TRBD1. This CDR3 is CASSPRPPGTGDRLYGYTF. The CDR3, as DNA: TGTGCCAGCAGTCCTCGTCCGCCCGGGACAGGGGACCGGCTCTATGGCTACACCTTC.